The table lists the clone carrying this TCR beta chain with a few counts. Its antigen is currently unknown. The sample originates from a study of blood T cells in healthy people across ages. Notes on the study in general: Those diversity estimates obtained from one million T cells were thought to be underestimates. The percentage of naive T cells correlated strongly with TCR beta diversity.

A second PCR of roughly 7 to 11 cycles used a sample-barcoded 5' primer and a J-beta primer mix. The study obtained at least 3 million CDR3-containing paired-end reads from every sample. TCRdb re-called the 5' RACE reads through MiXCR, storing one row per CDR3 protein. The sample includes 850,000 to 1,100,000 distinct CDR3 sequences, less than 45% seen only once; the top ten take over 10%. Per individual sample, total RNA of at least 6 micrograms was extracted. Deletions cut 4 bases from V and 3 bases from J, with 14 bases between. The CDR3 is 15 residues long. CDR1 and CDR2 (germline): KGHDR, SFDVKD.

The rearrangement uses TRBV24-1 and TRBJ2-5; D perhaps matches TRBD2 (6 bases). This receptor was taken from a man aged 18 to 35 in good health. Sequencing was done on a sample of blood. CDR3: CATSEGGTPKETQYF. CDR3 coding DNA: TGTGCCACCAGTGAGGGGGGAACTCCTAAAGAGACCCAGTACTTC.